These 5 T cell receptor beta chains share one sample of origin, sequenced in a study of T cells in Graves' hyperthyroidism and ophthalmopathy. Amplified TCR beta CDR3 regions came from RNA transcripts. HTBI primers were used for first-round RT-PCR of the TCR CDR3. Via MiXCR, TCRdb re-called the multiplex PCR reads, giving one row per CDR3 protein. Among hundreds of thousands of distinct CDR3 sequences, approximately 15% were seen once, and the ten largest hold around 12%. Sequenced: blood. These receptors were taken from a woman in her fifties or sixties with Graves' ophthalmopathy.

This clonotype was recorded many times. The chain is built from TRBV20-1 and TRBJ1-5, with D possibly matching TRBD1 (6 bases). This CDR3 is 17 amino acids long. CDR1 and CDR2 (germline): DFQATT, SNEGSKA (reference sequence). The V end was cut by 3 bases, the J end by 4 bases, with 22 bases between. The CDR3 protein is CSARRGGRLNPNQPQHF. In nucleotides, the CDR3 is TGCAGTGCTAGGCGAGGGGGACGTTTGAATCCTAATCAGCCCCAGCATTTT.

This clonotype was seen only a few times. The CDR3 loop reads CASSPEGETQYF. In nucleotides, the CDR3 is TGTGCCAGCAGCCCGGAGGGAGAGACCCAGTACTTC. The chain employs TRBV13 and TRBJ2-5; weak D call: TRBD2 (6 bases). Trimming took off 5 bases at V and 4 bases at J, with 8 bases between the two ends. Germline CDR1 PRHDT, CDR2 FYEKMQ (reference sequence). The CDR3 sequence is 12 residues long.

The J gene is TRBJ1-1, the V gene TRBV11-2, with TRBD1 matching over 11 bases. V lost 5 bases and J lost 0; bases outside the gene matches: 8. This CDR3 has 17 amino acids. Per the germline V gene, CDR1 is SGHAT and CDR2 is FQNNGV. Written as DNA, the CDR3 is TGTGCCAGCAGCCTAGGACAGGGGGCCGGAATGAACACTGAAGCTTTCTTT. Its protein is CASSLGQGAGMNTEAFF.

About this clonotype itself: This sequence may be a read error, since a much larger clone differs from it by one base. CDR3 protein: CANSLSGRDPFF. In DNA, the CDR3 is TGTGCCAACAGTTTAAGCGGGAGGGACCCGTTCTTC. V is TRBV28 and J is TRBJ2-1; 10 nucleotides align to TRBD2. The CDR3 loop spans 12 amino acids. Per germline, CDR1 MDHEN and CDR2 SYDVKM.

The table lists this clonotype with a few counts. V gene TRBV5-5 combines with J gene TRBJ2-4, with a weak D call TRBD1 (6 bases). CDR1 is SGHKS, CDR2 YYEKEE, per germline (reference sequence). Trimming stripped 3 bases from V and 2 bases from J, with 18 bases between. The CDR3 is 17 residues long. The CDR3 is CASSWVTGRFTKNIQYF. The CDR3 DNA reads as TGTGCCAGCAGCTGGGTAACAGGGAGATTCACCAAAAACATTCAGTACTTC.